The next 10 T cell receptor beta chains were all read from a single sample in a study of a mutant IDH1 vaccine in newly diagnosed glioma. These TCRs' antigens remain unknown. Data came from immunoSEQ multiplex PCR; TCRdb stores just in-frame clones and leaves some out. The sample contains approximately 28,000 clones, 83% of which appear only once. Specified time point: week 35, safety follow-up. Every vaccination contained 300 ug of the mutant IDH1 20-mer peptide and was paired with topical imiquimod. This specimen was PBMCs, taken from a glioma patient whose treatment included an IDH1 peptide vaccine. These receptors all come from a man aged 30-40 years with glioma.

The rearrangement links TRBV30 to TRBJ2-5; D is perhaps TRBD2 (5 bases). Germline V lookup: CDR1 GTSNPN, CDR2 SVGIG (reference sequence). V was cut by 0 bases and J by 5 bases, with 16 bases left in between. This CDR3 contains 15 residues. The CDR3 reads CAWSVDPGSGETQYF. For the CDR3, the DNA is TGTGCCTGGAGTGTAGATCCAGGATCGGGGGAGACCCAGTACTTC.

This chain uses TRBV29-1 with TRBJ1-6; D is unclear. CDR1 SQVTM and CDR2 ANQGSEA come from the germline V gene. V was cut by 6 bases and J by 10 bases, with 19 bases left in between. The CDR3 is made up of 14 amino acids. DNA of the CDR3: TGCAGCGTAAAAACTGGACCGAAGGGCTCACCCCTCCACTTT. This gives the protein CSVKTGPKGSPLHF.

The CDR3 loop is CASSLSGGEETQYF. Written as DNA, the CDR3 is TGTGCCAGCAGCTTAAGTGGAGGGGAAGAGACCCAGTACTTC. The V and J genes are TRBV7-9 and TRBJ2-5; possibly TRBD2 for D (6 bases). With 2 bases removed from V and 3 bases from J, the gap between germline ends came to 10 bases. CDR1 is SEHNR, CDR2 FQNEAQ, per germline (reference sequence). The CDR3 length is 14 residues.

The chain is built from TRBV13 and TRBJ2-7, with 7 bases that match TRBD1. The length of the CDR3 is 15 residues. V shed 0 bases and J 2 bases; nucleotides not matched to a gene: 4. In germline, CDR1 is PRHDT, CDR2 FYEKMQ (reference sequence). The CDR3 DNA reads TGTGCCAGCAGCTTAGGCGGTCAGGGGGCCTACGAGCAGTACTTC. It yields the protein CASSLGGQGAYEQYF.

This chain connects TRBV13 to TRBJ1-6, with unresolved D. V dropped 2 bases and J dropped 9 bases, with 5 bases sitting between them. Germline V gives CDR1 PRHDT, CDR2 FYEKMQ (reference sequence). This CDR3 has 12 residues. The chain's CDR3 is CASSLTSSPLHF. CDR3 bases: TGTGCCAGCAGCTTAACGTCTTCACCCCTCCACTTT.

The CDR3 loop reads CSVAGGGGRSEQFF. The CDR3, as DNA: TGCAGCGTCGCAGGCGGGGGAGGTAGGTCTGAGCAGTTCTTC. The chain carries TRBV29-1 and TRBJ2-1, with 7 bases matching TRBD2. V was clipped by 6 bases and J by 9 bases; unmatched bases: 14. The germline gives CDR1 SQVTM, CDR2 ANQGSEA. The CDR3 extends over 14 amino acids.

The chain uses TRBV19 and TRBJ1-4; no definite D call. Per the germline V gene, CDR1 is LNHDA and CDR2 is SQIVND (reference sequence). V dropped 5 bases and J dropped 0 bases, with 10 bases sitting between them. The CDR3 consists of 15 residues. CDR3 amino acids: CASSSGVATNEKLFF. The CDR3 DNA reads as TGTGCCAGTAGTTCGGGTGTCGCAACTAATGAAAAACTGTTTTTT.

The chain combines TRBV2 with TRBJ2-2, with TRBD1 matching over 7 bases. CDR1 SNHLY and CDR2 FYNNEI come from the germline V gene. The CDR3 has 15 amino acids. V was clipped by 6 bases and J by 0 bases; unmatched bases: 4. CDR3 amino acids: CASSWDSPNTGELFF. The CDR3 coding sequence is TGTGCCAGCAGCTGGGACAGCCCGAACACCGGGGAGCTGTTTTTT.

The J gene is TRBJ2-7, the V gene TRBV28, with 8 positions matching TRBD1. Germline trimming cut 7 bases from V and 6 bases from J; bases unmatched to any gene: 5. Germline values: CDR1 MDHEN, CDR2 SYDVKM. This CDR3 spans 12 amino acids. CDR3 nucleotide sequence: TGTGCCAGCAACAGGGGGAAAGGCGAGCAGTACTTC. Protein product: CASNRGKGEQYF.

The gene calls are TRBV9 and TRBJ1-4, with TRBD1 as a possible D gene (6 bases). Trimming stripped 3 bases from V and 1 base from J, with 10 bases between. The CDR3 runs to 15 residues. Germline CDR1 and CDR2: SGDLS and YYNGEE. CDR3 sequence: CASSEGGRTNEKLFF. CDR3 DNA: TGTGCCAGCAGCGAGGGGGGGAGAACTAATGAAAAACTGTTTTTT. The full variable domain, with the rest looked up from reference TRBV9 and TRBJ1-4, is DSGVTQTPKHLITATGQRVTLRCSPRSGDLSVYWYQQSLDQGLQFLIQYYNGEERAKGNILERFSAQQFPDLHSELNLSSLELGDSALYFCASSEGGRTNEKLFFGSGTQLSVL.